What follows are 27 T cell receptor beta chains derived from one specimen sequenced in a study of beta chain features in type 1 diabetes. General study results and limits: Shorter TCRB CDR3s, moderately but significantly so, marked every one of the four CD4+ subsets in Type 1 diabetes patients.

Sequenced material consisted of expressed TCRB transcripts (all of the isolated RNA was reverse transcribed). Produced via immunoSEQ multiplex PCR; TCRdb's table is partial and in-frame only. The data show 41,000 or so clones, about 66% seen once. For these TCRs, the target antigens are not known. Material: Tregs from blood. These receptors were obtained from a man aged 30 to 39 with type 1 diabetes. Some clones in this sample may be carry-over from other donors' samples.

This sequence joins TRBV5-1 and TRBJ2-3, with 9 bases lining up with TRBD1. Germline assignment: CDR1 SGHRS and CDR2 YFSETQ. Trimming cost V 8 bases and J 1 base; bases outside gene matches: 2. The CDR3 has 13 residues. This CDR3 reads CASRTGGTDTQYF. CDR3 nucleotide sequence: TGCGCCAGTAGGACAGGGGGCACAGATACGCAGTATTTT.

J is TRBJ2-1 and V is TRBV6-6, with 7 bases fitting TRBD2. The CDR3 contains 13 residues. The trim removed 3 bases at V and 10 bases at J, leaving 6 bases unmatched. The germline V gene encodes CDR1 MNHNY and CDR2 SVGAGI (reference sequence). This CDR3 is CASSYDVGGEQFF. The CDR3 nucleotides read TGTGCCAGCAGTTATGATGTGGGGGGGGAGCAGTTCTTC.

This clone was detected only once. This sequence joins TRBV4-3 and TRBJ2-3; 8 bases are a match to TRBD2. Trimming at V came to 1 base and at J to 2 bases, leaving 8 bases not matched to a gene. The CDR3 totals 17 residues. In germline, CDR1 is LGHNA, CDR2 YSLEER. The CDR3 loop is CASSQAGGRGVTDTQYF. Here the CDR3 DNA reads TGCGCCAGCAGCCAAGCGGGAGGGCGGGGGGTCACAGATACGCAGTATTTT.

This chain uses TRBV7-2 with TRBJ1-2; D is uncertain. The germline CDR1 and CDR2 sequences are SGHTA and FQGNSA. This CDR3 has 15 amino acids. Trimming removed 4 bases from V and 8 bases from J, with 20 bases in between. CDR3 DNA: TGTGCCAGCAGCTCTGGCAGACTGGAAAGAAAGGGCTACACCTTC. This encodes CASSSGRLERKGYTF.

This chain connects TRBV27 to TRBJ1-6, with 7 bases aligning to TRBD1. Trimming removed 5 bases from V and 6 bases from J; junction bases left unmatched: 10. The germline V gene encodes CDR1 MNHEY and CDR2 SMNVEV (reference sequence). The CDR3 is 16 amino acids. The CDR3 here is CASSLDRTFVNSPLHF. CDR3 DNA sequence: TGTGCCAGCAGTCTGGACAGGACGTTTGTTAATTCACCCCTCCACTTT.

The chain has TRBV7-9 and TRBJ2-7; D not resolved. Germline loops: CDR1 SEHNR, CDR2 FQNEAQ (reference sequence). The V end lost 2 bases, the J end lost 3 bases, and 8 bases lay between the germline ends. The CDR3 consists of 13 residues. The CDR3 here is CASSLTPVYEQYF. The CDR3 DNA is TGTGCCAGCAGCTTAACCCCGGTCTACGAGCAGTACTTC.

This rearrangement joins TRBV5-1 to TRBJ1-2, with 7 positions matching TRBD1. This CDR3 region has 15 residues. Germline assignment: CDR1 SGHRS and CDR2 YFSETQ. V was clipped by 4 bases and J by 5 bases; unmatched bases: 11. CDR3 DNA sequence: TGCGCCAGCAGCGCGGGACAGCTTTTGGATTATGGCTACACCTTC. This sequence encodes CASSAGQLLDYGYTF.

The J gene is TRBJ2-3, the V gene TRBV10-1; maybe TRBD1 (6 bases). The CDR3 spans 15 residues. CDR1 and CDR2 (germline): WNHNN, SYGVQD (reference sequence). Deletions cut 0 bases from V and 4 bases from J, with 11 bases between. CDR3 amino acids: CASSESGAGSDTQYF. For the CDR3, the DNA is TGCGCCAGCAGTGAGTCGGGGGCAGGGTCAGATACGCAGTATTTT.

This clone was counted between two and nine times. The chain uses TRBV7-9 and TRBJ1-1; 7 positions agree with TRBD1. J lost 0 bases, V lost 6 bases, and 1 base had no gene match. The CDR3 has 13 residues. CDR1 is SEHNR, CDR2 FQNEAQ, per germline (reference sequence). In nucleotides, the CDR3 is TGTGCCAGCAGTGACAGGGTGAACACTGAAGCTTTCTTT. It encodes CASSDRVNTEAFF.

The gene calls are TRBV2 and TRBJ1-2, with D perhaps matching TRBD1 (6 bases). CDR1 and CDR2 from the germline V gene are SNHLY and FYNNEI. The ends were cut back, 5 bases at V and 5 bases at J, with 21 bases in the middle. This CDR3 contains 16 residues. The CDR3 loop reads CASSPRGGGGVYGYTF. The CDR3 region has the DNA TGTGCCAGCAGTCCCCGGGGAGGGGGAGGAGTGTATGGCTACACCTTC.

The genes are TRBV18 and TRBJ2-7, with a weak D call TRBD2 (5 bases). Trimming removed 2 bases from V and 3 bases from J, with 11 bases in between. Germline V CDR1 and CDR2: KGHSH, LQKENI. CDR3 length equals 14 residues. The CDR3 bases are TGTGCCAGCTCACCATCGAGGAGGAGCTACGAGCAGTACTTC. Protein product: CASSPSRRSYEQYF.

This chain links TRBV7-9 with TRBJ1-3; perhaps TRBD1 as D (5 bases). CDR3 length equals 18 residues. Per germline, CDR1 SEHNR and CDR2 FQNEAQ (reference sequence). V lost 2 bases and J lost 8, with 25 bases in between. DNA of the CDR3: TGTGCCAGCAGCTTATCCGGGCTCGGGAGGGGAAAGACGGACACCATATATTTT. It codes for CASSLSGLGRGKTDTIYF.

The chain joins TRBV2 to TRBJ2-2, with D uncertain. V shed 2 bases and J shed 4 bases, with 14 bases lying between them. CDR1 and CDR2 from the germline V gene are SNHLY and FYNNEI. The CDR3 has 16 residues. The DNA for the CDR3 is TGTGCCAGCAGTGAAAGACGCGGCGTAAGCACCGGGGAGCTGTTTTTT. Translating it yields CASSERRGVSTGELFF.

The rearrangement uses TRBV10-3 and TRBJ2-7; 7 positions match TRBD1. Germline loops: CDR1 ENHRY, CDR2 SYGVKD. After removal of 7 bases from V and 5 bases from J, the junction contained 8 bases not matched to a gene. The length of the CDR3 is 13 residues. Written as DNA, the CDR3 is TGTGCCATCAAGGAACAGGGGACACACGAGCAGTACTTC. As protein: CAIKEQGTHEQYF.

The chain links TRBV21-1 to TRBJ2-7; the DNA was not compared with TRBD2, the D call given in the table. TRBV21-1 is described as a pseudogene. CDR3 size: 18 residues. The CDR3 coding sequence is TGTGCCAGCAGCAAAGGAACCCCCTCAGCGGGGGGTTCCTACGAGCAGTACTTC. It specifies CASSKGTPSAGGSYEQYF.

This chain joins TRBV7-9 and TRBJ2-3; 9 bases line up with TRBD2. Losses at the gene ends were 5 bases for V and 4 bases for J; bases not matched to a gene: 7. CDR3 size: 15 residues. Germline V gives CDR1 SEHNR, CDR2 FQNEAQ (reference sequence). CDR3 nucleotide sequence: TGTGCCAGCAGCCCCGGACTAGCGAGGTCAGATACGCAGTATTTT. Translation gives CASSPGLARSDTQYF.

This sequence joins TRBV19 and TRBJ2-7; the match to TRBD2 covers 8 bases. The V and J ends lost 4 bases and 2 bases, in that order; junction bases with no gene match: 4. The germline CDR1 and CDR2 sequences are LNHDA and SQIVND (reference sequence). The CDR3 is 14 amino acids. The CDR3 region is CASSRVAGTYEQYF. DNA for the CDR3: TGTGCCAGTAGTAGAGTAGCGGGAACCTACGAGCAGTACTTC.

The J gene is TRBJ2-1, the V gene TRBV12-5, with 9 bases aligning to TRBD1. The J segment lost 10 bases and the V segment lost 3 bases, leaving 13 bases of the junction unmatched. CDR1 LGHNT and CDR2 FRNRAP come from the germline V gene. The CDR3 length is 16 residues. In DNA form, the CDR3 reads TGTGCTAGTGGTTTCCTCCGGGACAGGGCGGTACAGGAGCAGTTCTTC. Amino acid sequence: CASGFLRDRAVQEQFF.

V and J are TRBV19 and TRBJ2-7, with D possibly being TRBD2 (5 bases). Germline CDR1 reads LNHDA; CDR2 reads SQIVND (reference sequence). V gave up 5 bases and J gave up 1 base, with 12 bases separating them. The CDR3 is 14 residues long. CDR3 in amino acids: CASSPRDGSYEQYF. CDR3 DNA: TGTGCCAGTAGTCCACGGGATGGGTCCTACGAGCAGTACTTC.

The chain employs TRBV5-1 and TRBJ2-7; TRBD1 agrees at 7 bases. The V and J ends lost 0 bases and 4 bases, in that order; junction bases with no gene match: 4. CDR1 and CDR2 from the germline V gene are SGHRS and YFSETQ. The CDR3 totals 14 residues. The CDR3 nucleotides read TGCGCCAGCAGCTTGGACAGGGGACCTTACGAGCAGTACTTC. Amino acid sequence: CASSLDRGPYEQYF.

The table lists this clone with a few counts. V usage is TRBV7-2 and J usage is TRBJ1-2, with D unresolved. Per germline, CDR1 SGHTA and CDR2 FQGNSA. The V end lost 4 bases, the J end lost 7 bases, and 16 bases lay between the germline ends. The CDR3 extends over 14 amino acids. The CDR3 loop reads CASSSGNLRGGYTF. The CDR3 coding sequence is TGTGCCAGCAGCTCGGGGAACCTGCGGGGTGGCTACACCTTC.

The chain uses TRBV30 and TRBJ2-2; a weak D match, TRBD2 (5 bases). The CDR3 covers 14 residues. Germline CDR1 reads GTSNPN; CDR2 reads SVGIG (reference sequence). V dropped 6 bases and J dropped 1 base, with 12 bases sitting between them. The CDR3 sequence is CACIGRENTGELFF. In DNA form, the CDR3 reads TGTGCCTGCATCGGTCGGGAGAACACCGGGGAGCTGTTTTTT.

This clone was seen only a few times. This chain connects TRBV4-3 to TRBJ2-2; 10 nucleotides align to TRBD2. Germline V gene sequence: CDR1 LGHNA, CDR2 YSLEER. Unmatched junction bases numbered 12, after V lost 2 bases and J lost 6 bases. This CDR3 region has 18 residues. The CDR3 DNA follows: TGCGCCAGCAGCCAATTTGCTAGCGGGGGTCGGGCGGCCGGGGAGCTGTTTTTT. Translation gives CASSQFASGGRAAGELFF.

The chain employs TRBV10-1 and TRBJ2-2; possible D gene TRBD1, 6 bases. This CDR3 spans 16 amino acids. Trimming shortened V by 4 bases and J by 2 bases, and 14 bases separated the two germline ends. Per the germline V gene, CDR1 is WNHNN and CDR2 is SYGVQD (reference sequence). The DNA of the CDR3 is TGCGCCAGCAGTGGTAACAGGGAAGGAAACACCGGGGAGCTGTTTTTT. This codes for CASSGNREGNTGELFF.

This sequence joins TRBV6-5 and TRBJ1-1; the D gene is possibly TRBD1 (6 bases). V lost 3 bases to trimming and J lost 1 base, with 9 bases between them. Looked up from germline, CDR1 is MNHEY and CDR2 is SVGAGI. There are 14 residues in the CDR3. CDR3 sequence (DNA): TGTGCCAGCAGTTATGGGACACCGAACACTGAAGCTTTCTTT. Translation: CASSYGTPNTEAFF.

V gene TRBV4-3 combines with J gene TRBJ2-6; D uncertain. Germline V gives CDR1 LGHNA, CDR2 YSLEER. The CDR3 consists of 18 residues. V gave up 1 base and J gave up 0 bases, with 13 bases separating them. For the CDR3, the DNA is TGCGCCAGCAGCCAAGGATGGGCCATCGGCTCTGGGGCCAACGTCCTGACTTTC. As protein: CASSQGWAIGSGANVLTF.

The CDR3 here is CASSLAPGTSYNEQFF. The CDR3 DNA reads as TGCGCCAGCAGCTTGGCCCCCGGGACTAGCTACAATGAGCAGTTCTTC. The genes are TRBV5-1 and TRBJ2-1; 8 bases agree with TRBD2. Looked up from germline, CDR1 is SGHRS and CDR2 is YFSETQ. The CDR3 totals 16 residues. After removal of 0 bases from V and 3 bases from J, the junction contained 5 bases not matched to a gene. The variable domain in full, completed from reference TRBV5-1 and TRBJ2-1, reads KAGVTQTPRYLIKTRGQQVTLSCSPISGHRSVSWYQQTPGQGLQFLFEYFSETQRNKGNFPGRFSGRQFSNSRSEMNVSTLELGDSALYLCASSLAPGTSYNEQFFGPGTRLTVL.